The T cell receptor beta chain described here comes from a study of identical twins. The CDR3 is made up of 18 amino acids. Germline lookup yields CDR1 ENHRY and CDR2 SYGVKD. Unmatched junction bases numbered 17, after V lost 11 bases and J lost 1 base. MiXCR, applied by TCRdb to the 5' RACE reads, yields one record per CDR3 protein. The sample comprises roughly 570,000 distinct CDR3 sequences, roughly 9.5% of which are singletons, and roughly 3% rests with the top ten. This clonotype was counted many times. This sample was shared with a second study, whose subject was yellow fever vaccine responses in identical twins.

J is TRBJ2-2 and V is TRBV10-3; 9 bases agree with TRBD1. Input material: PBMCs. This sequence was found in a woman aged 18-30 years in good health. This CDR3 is CAASPAARDRENTGELFF. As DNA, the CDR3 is TGTGCCGCCTCTCCAGCCGCCAGGGACAGGGAGAACACCGGGGAGCTGTTTTTT.